The rows below give T cell receptor beta chains drawn from one sample of a study of response to subunit inactivated influenza vaccine. From the RT-PCR reads, TCRdb called clonotypes with MiXCR, one entry per CDR3 protein. The sample has some 550,000 distinct CDR3 sequences, roughly 25% seen once. These data also featured in a second study, about T cells expressing NK-cell markers.

The specimen was CD4+ T cells sorted from PBMCs, collected about 11 days after vaccination. The source of these receptors is a man aged 50 or older who received an inactivated influenza vaccine. The CDR3 runs from the conserved cysteine through the conserved F or W. A D gene is named only where the DNA matches it firmly. Part of the rows lack a size; the others show once, few, many or a class for expanded clones.

V gene: TRBV11-1
clone size: -
J gene: TRBJ2-2
D gene: TRBD1
CDR3 protein: CASSSQGFTGELFF
CDR3 DNA: TGTGCCAGCAGCTCACAGGGGTTCACCGGGGAGCTGTTTTTT

V gene: TRBV2
clone size: once
J gene: TRBJ2-2
D gene: TRBD1
CDR3 protein: CASSGQGVSGELFF
CDR3 DNA: TGTGCCAGCTCGGGACAGGGAGTTTCCGGGGAGCTGTTTTTT

V gene: TRBV7-9
clone size: -
J gene: TRBJ2-1
D gene: -
CDR3 protein: CASSPGVQNNEQFF
CDR3 DNA: TGTGCCAGCAGCCCGGGAGTACAAAACAATGAGCAGTTCTTC

V gene: TRBV30
clone size: many
J gene: TRBJ2-1
D gene: TRBD2
CDR3 protein: CAWSVRGLAFNEQFF
CDR3 DNA: TGTGCCTGGAGTGTACGTGGACTAGCGTTCAATGAGCAGTTCTTC

V gene: TRBV30
clone size: -
J gene: TRBJ1-1
D gene: -
CDR3 protein: CAWSVNGNTEAFF
CDR3 DNA: TGTGCCTGGAGTGTAAATGGGAACACTGAAGCTTTCTTT

V gene: TRBV5-1
clone size: -
J gene: TRBJ2-7
D gene: -
CDR3 protein: CASSSSTPGSYEQYF
CDR3 DNA: TGCGCCAGCAGCTCCTCAACGCCGGGCTCCTACGAGCAGTACTTC

V gene: TRBV12-3/TRBV12-4
clone size: many
J gene: TRBJ1-5
D gene: TRBD1
CDR3 protein: CASSLTGTQPQHF
CDR3 DNA: TGTGCCAGCAGTTTGACAGGGACTCAGCCCCAGCATTTT

V gene: TRBV27
clone size: few
J gene: TRBJ2-3
D gene: -
CDR3 protein: CASRPPSGTSTDTQYF
CDR3 DNA: TGTGCCAGCAGACCCCCCTCCGGGACTAGCACAGATACGCAGTATTTT

V gene: TRBV6-5
clone size: -
J gene: TRBJ2-7
D gene: TRBD2
CDR3 protein: CASSYVQRGLYEQYF
CDR3 DNA: TGTGCCAGCAGTTACGTCCAGCGGGGGCTCTACGAGCAGTACTTC

V gene: TRBV12-3/TRBV12-4
clone size: once
J gene: TRBJ2-7
D gene: -
CDR3 protein: CASSLVQSGSYEQYF
CDR3 DNA: TGTGCCAGCAGTTTAGTACAAAGCGGATCCTACGAGCAGTACTTC

V gene: TRBV6-5
clone size: few
J gene: TRBJ1-4
D gene: TRBD1
CDR3 protein: CASSYGTGVNEKLFF
CDR3 DNA: TGTGCCAGCAGTTACGGGACAGGGGTCAATGAAAAACTGTTTTTT

V gene: TRBV4-2
clone size: -
J gene: TRBJ2-1
D gene: TRBD1
CDR3 protein: CASRQDRGTYNEQFF
CDR3 DNA: TGTGCCAGCAGACAAGACAGGGGAACCTACAATGAGCAGTTCTTC

V gene: TRBV30
clone size: -
J gene: TRBJ2-5
D gene: -
CDR3 protein: CAWRSGETQYF
CDR3 DNA: TGTGCCTGGAGATCTGGGGAGACCCAGTACTTC

V gene: TRBV9
clone size: -
J gene: TRBJ2-2
D gene: -
CDR3 protein: CASSVLTGELFF
CDR3 DNA: TGTGCCAGCAGCGTCCTCACCGGGGAGCTGTTTTTT

V gene: TRBV12-3/TRBV12-4
clone size: few
J gene: TRBJ1-2
D gene: -
CDR3 protein: CASSLYPDPNNYGYTF
CDR3 DNA: TGTGCCAGCAGTTTATATCCGGATCCCAATAACTATGGCTACACCTTC

V gene: TRBV7-9
clone size: -
J gene: TRBJ2-1
D gene: TRBD1
CDR3 protein: CASSLGRGTAYNEQFF
CDR3 DNA: TGTGCCAGCAGCTTAGGCAGGGGGACAGCCTACAATGAGCAGTTCTTC

V gene: TRBV20-1
clone size: few
J gene: TRBJ1-1
D gene: TRBD1
CDR3 protein: CSAPGTGVLSTEAFF
CDR3 DNA: TGCAGTGCTCCCGGGACAGGGGTTCTGAGCACTGAAGCTTTCTTT

V gene: TRBV15
clone size: -
J gene: TRBJ2-7
D gene: TRBD1
CDR3 protein: CATSRAGQVYF
CDR3 DNA: TGTGCCACCAGCAGAGCGGGACAGGTGTACTTC

V gene: TRBV3-1
clone size: few
J gene: TRBJ1-1
D gene: -
CDR3 protein: CASSVYQGTEAFF
CDR3 DNA: TGTGCCAGCAGCGTTTACCAGGGGACTGAAGCTTTCTTT

V gene: TRBV20-1
clone size: few
J gene: TRBJ2-1
D gene: -
CDR3 protein: CSRQTGRNYNEQFF
CDR3 DNA: TGCAGCCGCCAAACGGGACGAAACTACAATGAGCAGTTCTTC

V gene: TRBV12-3/TRBV12-4
clone size: few
J gene: TRBJ1-4
D gene: TRBD1
CDR3 protein: CASRGTGGTNEKLFF
CDR3 DNA: TGTGCCAGCAGGGGGACAGGGGGAACTAATGAAAAACTGTTTTTT

V gene: TRBV11-2
clone size: few
J gene: TRBJ1-6
D gene: -
CDR3 protein: CASSFLSNSPLHF
CDR3 DNA: TGTGCCAGCAGCTTCTTAAGTAATTCACCCCTCCACTTT

V gene: TRBV9
clone size: -
J gene: TRBJ2-1
D gene: TRBD2
CDR3 protein: CASSVRLANEQFF
CDR3 DNA: TGTGCCAGCAGCGTACGACTAGCCAATGAGCAGTTCTTC

V gene: TRBV28
clone size: -
J gene: TRBJ1-4
D gene: -
CDR3 protein: CASSLLELATNEKLFF
CDR3 DNA: TGTGCCAGCAGTTTGCTGGAGCTTGCAACTAATGAAAAACTGTTTTTT

V gene: TRBV4-1
clone size: -
J gene: TRBJ1-2
D gene: TRBD1
CDR3 protein: CASSQGGQGSYGYTF
CDR3 DNA: TGCGCCAGCAGCCAAGGGGGACAGGGGAGCTATGGCTACACCTTC

V gene: TRBV20-1
clone size: -
J gene: TRBJ2-3
D gene: -
CDR3 protein: CSARALGGTDTQYF
CDR3 DNA: TGCAGTGCTAGAGCTTTAGGGGGCACAGATACGCAGTATTTT

V gene: TRBV5-1
clone size: few
J gene: TRBJ2-1
D gene: TRBD2
CDR3 protein: CASSLMSGGHNEQFF
CDR3 DNA: TGCGCCAGCAGCTTGATGTCGGGGGGGCACAATGAGCAGTTCTTC

V gene: TRBV20-1
clone size: few
J gene: TRBJ2-7
D gene: -
CDR3 protein: CSAPRPGATYEQYF
CDR3 DNA: TGCAGTGCCCCTCGTCCCGGTGCCACCTACGAGCAGTACTTC

V gene: TRBV20-1
clone size: -
J gene: TRBJ1-4
D gene: -
CDR3 protein: CSAPNRNNEKLFF
CDR3 DNA: TGCAGTGCTCCAAACAGGAACAATGAAAAACTGTTTTTT

V gene: TRBV20-1
clone size: few
J gene: TRBJ2-1
D gene: TRBD2
CDR3 protein: CSVPTSGGNEQFF
CDR3 DNA: TGCAGTGTACCGACTAGCGGGGGCAATGAGCAGTTCTTC

V gene: TRBV29-1
clone size: few
J gene: TRBJ2-4
D gene: -
CDR3 protein: CSVGDGDIQYF
CDR3 DNA: TGCAGCGTTGGGGACGGGGACATTCAGTACTTC

V gene: TRBV15
clone size: -
J gene: TRBJ1-4
D gene: -
CDR3 protein: CATSSWQFEKLFF
CDR3 DNA: TGTGCCACCAGCAGTTGGCAGTTTGAAAAACTGTTTTTT

V gene: TRBV7-6
clone size: many
J gene: TRBJ1-2
D gene: -
CDR3 protein: CASRGGNYGYTF
CDR3 DNA: TGTGCCAGCAGGGGGGGGAACTATGGCTACACCTTC

V gene: TRBV29-1
clone size: -
J gene: TRBJ2-2
D gene: -
CDR3 protein: CSAGDVLTGELFF
CDR3 DNA: TGCAGCGCCGGCGACGTTCTCACCGGGGAGCTGTTTTTT

V gene: TRBV10-3
clone size: few
J gene: TRBJ2-5
D gene: TRBD1
CDR3 protein: CAIRTGGEETQYF
CDR3 DNA: TGTGCCATCCGGACAGGGGGCGAAGAGACCCAGTACTTC

V gene: TRBV7-8
clone size: few
J gene: TRBJ1-1
D gene: -
CDR3 protein: CASKGGVFTEAFF
CDR3 DNA: TGTGCCAGCAAGGGGGGGGTGTTCACTGAAGCTTTCTTT

V gene: TRBV20-1
clone size: -
J gene: TRBJ1-4
D gene: -
CDR3 protein: CSARGRGNEKLFF
CDR3 DNA: TGCAGTGCTAGGGGCAGGGGTAATGAAAAACTGTTTTTT

V gene: TRBV12-3/TRBV12-4
clone size: -
J gene: TRBJ1-1
D gene: -
CDR3 protein: CASSLFGENTEAFF
CDR3 DNA: TGTGCCAGCAGTTTATTCGGGGAGAACACTGAAGCTTTCTTT

V gene: TRBV6-2/TRBV6-3
clone size: few
J gene: TRBJ2-7
D gene: TRBD1
CDR3 protein: CALSRAGGLYEQYF
CDR3 DNA: TGTGCCTTAAGCCGTGCAGGGGGCCTCTACGAGCAGTACTTC

V gene: TRBV4-2
clone size: many
J gene: TRBJ1-5
D gene: -
CDR3 protein: CASSQESRESQPQHF
CDR3 DNA: TGTGCCAGCAGCCAAGAAAGCAGGGAGTCTCAGCCCCAGCATTTT

V gene: TRBV5-1
clone size: -
J gene: TRBJ1-2
D gene: -
CDR3 protein: CASSLGETHGYTF
CDR3 DNA: TGCGCCAGCAGCTTGGGGGAGACGCACGGCTACACCTTC

V gene: TRBV5-1
clone size: -
J gene: TRBJ2-1
D gene: TRBD2
CDR3 protein: CASSLASSGFYNEQFF
CDR3 DNA: TGCGCCAGCAGCTTGGCGTCTAGCGGCTTCTACAATGAGCAGTTCTTC

V gene: TRBV5-4
clone size: -
J gene: TRBJ2-7
D gene: TRBD1
CDR3 protein: CASSLQGAIYEQYF
CDR3 DNA: TGTGCCAGCAGCTTGCAGGGGGCGATCTACGAGCAGTACTTC

V gene: TRBV12-3/TRBV12-4
clone size: few
J gene: TRBJ2-2
D gene: -
CDR3 protein: CASRSQGTGELFF
CDR3 DNA: TGTGCCAGCAGATCTCAGGGTACCGGGGAGCTGTTTTTT

V gene: TRBV20-1
clone size: -
J gene: TRBJ2-7
D gene: TRBD2
CDR3 protein: CSASPTSGAYEQYF
CDR3 DNA: TGCAGTGCTAGCCCGACTAGCGGGGCCTACGAGCAGTACTTC

V gene: TRBV28
clone size: few
J gene: TRBJ2-1
D gene: TRBD2
CDR3 protein: CATQRGGPYNEQFF
CDR3 DNA: TGTGCCACCCAGCGGGGGGGACCCTACAATGAGCAGTTCTTC

V gene: TRBV9
clone size: few
J gene: TRBJ2-1
D gene: TRBD2
CDR3 protein: CASSVVGTSYEQFF
CDR3 DNA: TGTGCCAGCAGCGTAGTTGGGACTAGCTATGAGCAGTTCTTC

V gene: TRBV19
clone size: few
J gene: TRBJ1-1
D gene: -
CDR3 protein: CASSTQGVGTEAFF
CDR3 DNA: TGTGCCAGTAGTACTCAGGGTGTCGGCACTGAAGCTTTCTTT

V gene: TRBV5-1
clone size: -
J gene: TRBJ2-3
D gene: TRBD2
CDR3 protein: CVSRLTSGVTDTQYF
CDR3 DNA: TGCGTCAGCAGGCTGACTAGCGGGGTCACAGATACGCAGTATTTT

V gene: TRBV7-2
clone size: few
J gene: TRBJ2-7
D gene: -
CDR3 protein: CASSLASMGVSEQYF
CDR3 DNA: TGTGCCAGCAGCTTAGCGTCCATGGGAGTAAGTGAGCAGTACTTC

V gene: TRBV6-2/TRBV6-3
clone size: few
J gene: TRBJ1-1
D gene: -
CDR3 protein: CASSLTGTMKFLNTEAFF
CDR3 DNA: TGTGCCAGCAGTTTGACCGGGACAATGAAGTTTCTGAACACTGAAGCTTTCTTT

V gene: TRBV7-3
clone size: many
J gene: TRBJ2-1
D gene: TRBD1
CDR3 protein: CASSLDRGPYNEQFF
CDR3 DNA: TGTGCCAGCAGCTTAGACAGGGGACCTTACAATGAGCAGTTCTTC

V gene: TRBV5-6
clone size: -
J gene: TRBJ2-7
D gene: TRBD1
CDR3 protein: CASRRKPGQGAYEQYF
CDR3 DNA: TGTGCCAGCAGACGGAAACCGGGACAGGGGGCTTACGAGCAGTACTTC

V gene: TRBV20-1
clone size: -
J gene: TRBJ2-3
D gene: TRBD1
CDR3 protein: CSANRQGRTDTQYF
CDR3 DNA: TGCAGTGCTAACCGACAGGGGAGAACAGATACGCAGTATTTT